These 8 T cell receptor beta chains were sequenced from one sample in a study of shared clonotypes between healthy human individuals. CD8 cells classed as naive were CD45RO-negative and positively selected for CCR7, excluding terminally differentiated effector memory CD45RA+ cells. The data were produced by immunoSEQ multiplex PCR, yet TCRdb's version contains in-frame clones alone and is incomplete. The data contain more than 2 million clones, about 95% of them seen just once; the ten biggest clones take up roughly 1%. Sequenced sample: naive CD8+ T cells sorted from blood. All receptors come from a man between 18 and 35 years old in good health.

The V and J genes are TRBV6-5 and TRBJ2-2; perhaps TRBD1 as D (5 bases). V lost 4 bases and J 2 bases, leaving 8 bases between the germline ends. Per germline, CDR1 MNHEY and CDR2 SVGAGI. This CDR3 is built from 14 residues. Here the CDR3 reads CASSWGTNTGELFF. In nucleotides, the CDR3 is TGTGCCAGCAGTTGGGGCACCAACACCGGGGAGCTGTTTTTT.

The V and J genes are TRBV19 and TRBJ2-3; 7 nucleotides align to TRBD1. Germline V CDR1 and CDR2: LNHDA, SQIVND (reference sequence). The junction had 7 bases not matched to a gene; V was cut back by 5 bases and J by 2 bases. This CDR3 is 15 amino acids long. This CDR3 reads CASSPSGTDTDTQYF. The CDR3 DNA sequence: TGTGCCAGTAGTCCCTCCGGGACAGACACAGATACGCAGTATTTT.

The chain joins TRBV27 to TRBJ1-5; no clear D gene. Trimming took off 2 bases at V and 2 bases at J, with 7 bases between the two ends. From germline, CDR1 is MNHEY and CDR2 SMNVEV (reference sequence). The CDR3 sequence is 14 residues long. CDR3 nucleotide sequence: TGTGCCAGCAGTTTAAGGGAGGGCAATCAGCCCCAGCATTTT. It encodes CASSLREGNQPQHF.

This clone is a singleton in its sample. The junction does not match germline at one end; this may be a read error. The V and J genes are TRBV27 and TRBJ2-3; no definite D call. The CDR3 is 13 amino acids. The germline V gene has CDR1 MNHEY and CDR2 SMNVEV (reference sequence). The CDR3 here is CASGLWATDTQYF. CDR3 in DNA: TGTGCCAGCGGTTTGTGGGCCACAGATACGCAGTATTTT.

The V gene is TRBV5-6, the J gene TRBJ1-1; D unresolved. CDR3 size: 12 residues. Trimming took off 4 bases at V and 11 bases at J, with 15 bases between the two ends. The germline CDR1 and CDR2 sequences are SGHDT and YYEEEE. CDR3 loop: CASSQAGMEAFF. The DNA for the CDR3 is TGTGCCAGCAGCCAGGCAGGAATGGAGGCTTTCTTT.

This chain connects TRBV27 to TRBJ2-7; D is unclear. The CDR3 contains 13 residues. Deletions cut 4 bases from V and 5 bases from J, with 12 bases between. Per germline, CDR1 MNHEY and CDR2 SMNVEV (reference sequence). CDR3 bases: TGTGCCAGCAGTTCCTCCCTTTTTAACGAGCAGTACTTC. It codes for CASSSSLFNEQYF.

The chain links TRBV28 to TRBJ1-6, with D hard to call. The germline CDR1 and CDR2 sequences are MDHEN and SYDVKM. Trimming stripped 7 bases from V and 6 bases from J, with 13 bases between. This CDR3 is built from 14 residues. This CDR3 reads CASTTGRVNSPLHF. The CDR3 DNA reads as TGTGCCAGCACCACCGGACGGGTTAATTCACCCCTCCACTTT. Full variable domain (outside the CDR3, taken from reference TRBV28 and TRBJ1-6): DVKVTQSSRYLVKRTGEKVFLECVQDMDHENMFWYRQDPGLGLRLIYFSYDVKMKEKGDIPEGYSVSREKKERFSLILESASTNQTSMYLCASTTGRVNSPLHFGNGTRLTVT.

V is TRBV5-1 and J is TRBJ2-1; possible D gene TRBD2, 5 bases. Germline V lookup: CDR1 SGHRS, CDR2 YFSETQ. The CDR3 is 15 residues long. Trimming removed 0 bases at V and 5 bases at J, with 12 bases between. The CDR3 region has the DNA TGCGCCAGCAGCTTGGCGAGGGTCCGGGACAATGAGCAGTTCTTC. This translates into CASSLARVRDNEQFF.